Listed below are T cell receptor beta chains from one sample, sequenced in a study of HIV-infected patients and healthy controls. TCRdb re-called the 5' RACE reads through MiXCR, storing one row per CDR3 protein. The sample includes more than 60,000 distinct CDR3 sequences, under 25% seen only once; the top ten take 1.4%. Source material: CD4+ T cells from blood. These receptors were taken from a human donor in good health. Each CDR3 is given with its conserved first and last residue. D genes are given only for firm matches.

J gene	V gene	D gene	CDR3 protein
TRBJ2-7	TRBV10-3	-	CAISQILGHYEQYF
TRBJ2-7	TRBV12-3/TRBV12-4	TRBD2	CASSLDGTGGAREQYF
TRBJ2-5	TRBV12-3/TRBV12-4	TRBD2	CASSWSGTQETQYF
TRBJ1-4	TRBV29-1	TRBD1	CSVVHRGGNEKLFF
TRBJ2-6	TRBV29-1	-	CSVVSGRGANVLTF
TRBJ1-1	TRBV7-8	-	CASSPVGLGANTEAFF
TRBJ1-2	TRBV3-1	TRBD1	CASSQNRQGADTF
TRBJ2-2	TRBV7-2	-	CASSLEKTYGELFF
TRBJ2-7	TRBV5-4	-	CASSLGTEAWEQYF
TRBJ2-7	TRBV7-9	-	CASSQAASSYEQYF
TRBJ2-5	TRBV12-3/TRBV12-4	-	CASSPTRDAARTQYF
TRBJ2-3	TRBV7-2	TRBD1	CASSFRGSSTDTQYF
TRBJ1-3	TRBV29-1	TRBD1	CSVAQGANSGNTIYF
TRBJ1-2	TRBV4-1	-	CASSQESAGTGGYTF
TRBJ1-2	TRBV3-1	-	CASSQDRTGGYTF
TRBJ1-1	TRBV18	-	CASSPQIWEDTEAFF
TRBJ2-5	TRBV5-1	-	CASRFGSQETQYF
TRBJ2-7	TRBV6-5	-	CASSYAGASYEQYF
TRBJ2-7	TRBV6-5	-	CASSYATRPEQYF
TRBJ1-1	TRBV15	-	CATSKDYENTEAFF
TRBJ2-3	TRBV30	-	CAWSVRGLAFTDTQYF
TRBJ1-1	TRBV29-1	-	CSVAGRTNTEAFF
TRBJ1-2	TRBV5-8	-	CASSLLSGLGYTF
TRBJ1-1	TRBV6-5	-	CASRPQRNTEAFF
TRBJ2-3	TRBV2	-	CASSWVPDTQYF
TRBJ2-3	TRBV10-3	TRBD2	CAIRTSGNSAGADTQYF
TRBJ2-7	TRBV20-1	TRBD2	CSALGLAGPRYEQYF
TRBJ2-4	TRBV6-2/TRBV6-3	TRBD1	CASSHKAGTVGAKNIQYF
TRBJ2-5	TRBV19	TRBD1	CASSIAGQGETQYF
TRBJ1-2	TRBV11-2	-	CASSLDGGVLGYTF
TRBJ1-5	TRBV3-1	TRBD1	CASSQNRDRGPQPQHF
TRBJ1-2	TRBV6-1	-	CASSEGGVGYTF
TRBJ1-3	TRBV7-3	-	CASSPLGGGNTIYF
TRBJ2-3	TRBV11-3	TRBD2	CASSLEVAAGGRNTQYF